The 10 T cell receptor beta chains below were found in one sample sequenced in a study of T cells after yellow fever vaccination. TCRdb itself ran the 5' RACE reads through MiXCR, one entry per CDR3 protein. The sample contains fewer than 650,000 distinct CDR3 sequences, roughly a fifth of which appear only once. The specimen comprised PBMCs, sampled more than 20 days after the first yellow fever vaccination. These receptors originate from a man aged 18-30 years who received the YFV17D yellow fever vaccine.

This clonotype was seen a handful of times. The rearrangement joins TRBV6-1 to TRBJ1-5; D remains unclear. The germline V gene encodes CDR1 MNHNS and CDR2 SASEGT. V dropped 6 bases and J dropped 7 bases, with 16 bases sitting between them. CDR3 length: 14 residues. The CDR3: CASSGLSSRQPQHF. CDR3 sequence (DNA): TGTGCCAGCAGCGGACTTAGTTCGAGACAGCCCCAGCATTTT.

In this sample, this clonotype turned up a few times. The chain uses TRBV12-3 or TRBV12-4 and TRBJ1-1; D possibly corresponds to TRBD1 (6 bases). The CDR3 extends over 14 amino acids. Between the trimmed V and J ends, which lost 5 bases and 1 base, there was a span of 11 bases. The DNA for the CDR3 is TGTGCCAGCAGTAAACGGACAGAGAACACTGAAGCTTTCTTT. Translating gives CASSKRTENTEAFF.

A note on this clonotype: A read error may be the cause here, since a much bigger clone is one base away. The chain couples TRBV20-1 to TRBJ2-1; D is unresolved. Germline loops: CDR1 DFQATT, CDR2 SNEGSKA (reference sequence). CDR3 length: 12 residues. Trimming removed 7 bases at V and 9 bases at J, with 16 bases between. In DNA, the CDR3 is TGCAGTGGTCGGGCTGGCGTCGGTGAGCAGTTCTTC. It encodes CSGRAGVGEQFF.

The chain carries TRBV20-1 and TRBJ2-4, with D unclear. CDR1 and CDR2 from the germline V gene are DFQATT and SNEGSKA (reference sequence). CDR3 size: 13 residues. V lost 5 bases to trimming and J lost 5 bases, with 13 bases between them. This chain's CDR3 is CSAGPPAQNIQYF. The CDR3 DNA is TGCAGTGCTGGCCCACCAGCTCAAAACATTCAGTACTTC.

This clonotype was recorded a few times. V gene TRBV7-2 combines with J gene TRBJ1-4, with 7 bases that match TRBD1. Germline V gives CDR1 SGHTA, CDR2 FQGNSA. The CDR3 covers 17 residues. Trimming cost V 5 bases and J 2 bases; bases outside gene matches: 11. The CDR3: CASSARQGRGTNEKLFF. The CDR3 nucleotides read TGTGCCAGCAGCGCGCGACAGGGTCGAGGCACTAATGAAAAACTGTTTTTT.

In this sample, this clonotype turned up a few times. CDR3: CSARDLGGQQKTQYF. For the CDR3, the DNA is TGCAGTGCTAGAGACCTCGGGGGGCAACAGAAGACCCAGTACTTC. The rearrangement joins TRBV20-1 to TRBJ2-5, with D possibly being TRBD2 (7 bases). Between the trimmed V and J ends, which lost 0 bases and 6 bases, there was a span of 17 bases. Per the germline V gene, CDR1 is DFQATT and CDR2 is SNEGSKA (reference sequence). This CDR3 is built from 15 residues.

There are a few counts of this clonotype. CDR3 region: CASSLLTGVGITEAFF. The CDR3 DNA follows: TGCGCCAGCAGCTTGCTTACAGGGGTTGGGATCACTGAAGCTTTCTTT. The chain couples TRBV5-1 to TRBJ1-1; 7 bases fit TRBD1. Losses at the gene ends were 1 base for V and 4 bases for J; bases not matched to a gene: 10. In germline, CDR1 is SGHRS, CDR2 YFSETQ. CDR3 length equals 16 residues.

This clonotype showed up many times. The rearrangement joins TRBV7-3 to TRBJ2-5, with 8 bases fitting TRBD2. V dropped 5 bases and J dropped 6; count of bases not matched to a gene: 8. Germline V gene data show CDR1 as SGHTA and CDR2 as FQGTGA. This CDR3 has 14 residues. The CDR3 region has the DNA TGTGCCAGCAGCAACGGGGGGGCCGGGCAGACCCAGTACTTC. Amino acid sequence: CASSNGGAGQTQYF.

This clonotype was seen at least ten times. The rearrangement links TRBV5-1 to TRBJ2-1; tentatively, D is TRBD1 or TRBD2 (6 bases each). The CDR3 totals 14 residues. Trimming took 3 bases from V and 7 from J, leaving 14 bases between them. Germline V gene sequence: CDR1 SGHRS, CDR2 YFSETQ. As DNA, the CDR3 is TGCGCCAGCAGCTCCCGGGGGCCGAGGAATGAGCAGTTCTTC. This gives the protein CASSSRGPRNEQFF. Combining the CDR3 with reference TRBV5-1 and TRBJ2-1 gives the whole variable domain KAGVTQTPRYLIKTRGQQVTLSCSPISGHRSVSWYQQTPGQGLQFLFEYFSETQRNKGNFPGRFSGRQFSNSRSEMNVSTLELGDSALYLCASSSRGPRNEQFFGPGTRLTVL.

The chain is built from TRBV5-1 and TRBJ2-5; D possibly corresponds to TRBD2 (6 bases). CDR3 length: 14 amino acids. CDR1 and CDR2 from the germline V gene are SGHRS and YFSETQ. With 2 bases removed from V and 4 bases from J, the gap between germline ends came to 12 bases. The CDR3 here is CASSFLARGETQYF. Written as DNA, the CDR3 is TGCGCCAGCAGCTTCCTTGCGCGGGGAGAGACCCAGTACTTC.